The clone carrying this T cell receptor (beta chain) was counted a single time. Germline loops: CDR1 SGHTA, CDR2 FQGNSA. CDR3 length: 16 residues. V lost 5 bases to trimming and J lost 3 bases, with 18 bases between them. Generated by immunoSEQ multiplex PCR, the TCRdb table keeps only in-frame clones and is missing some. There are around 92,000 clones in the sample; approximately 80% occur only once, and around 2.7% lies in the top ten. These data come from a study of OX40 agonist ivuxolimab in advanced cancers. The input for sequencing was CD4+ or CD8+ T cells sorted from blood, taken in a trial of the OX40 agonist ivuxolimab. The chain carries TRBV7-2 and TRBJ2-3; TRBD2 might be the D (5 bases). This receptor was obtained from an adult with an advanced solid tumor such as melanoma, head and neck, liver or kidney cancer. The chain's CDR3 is CASSPPPPAVTDTQYF. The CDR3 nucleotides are TGTGCCAGCAGCCCACCCCCCCCAGCGGTTACAGATACGCAGTATTTT. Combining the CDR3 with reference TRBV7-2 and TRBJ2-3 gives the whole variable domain GAGVSQSPSNKVTEKGKDVELRCDPISGHTALYWYRQSLGQGLEFLIYFQGNSAPDKSGLPSDRFSAERTGGSVSTLTIQRTQQEDSAVYLCASSPPPPAVTDTQYFGPGTRLTVL.